This is a list of T cell receptor beta chains from one sample in a study of technical replicates of blood from a few donors. Repertoires were generated with immunoSEQ multiplex PCR, while TCRdb's copy carries only in-frame clones and drops some. The table shows roughly 74,000 clones, with 91% occurring only once. Sequenced input: T cells isolated from PBMCs. All receptors come from a human donor in good health. Both conserved end residues are part of each CDR3. A D gene is named only where the DNA matches it firmly. Clone size is given for some rows only: seen once, a few or many times, or a class if the clone is expanded.

TRBV9,.,.,TRBJ2-6,TGTGCCAGCAGCCCCCAGGTGCGGGAGGCCAACGTCCTGACTTTC,CASSPQVREANVLTF
TRBV18,TRBD1,.,TRBJ1-5,TGTGCCAGCTCGGGACAGGGGGTCAATCAGCCCCAGCATTTT,CASSGQGVNQPQHF
TRBV4-3,.,.,TRBJ1-5,TGCGCCAGCAGCCAAGATTTGGACGGGGTTCAGCCCCAGCATTTT,CASSQDLDGVQPQHF
TRBV30,.,.,TRBJ2-1,TGTGCCTGGAGTGTCGGGACAAGGCTTGAGCAGTTCTTC,CAWSVGTRLEQFF
TRBV9,.,.,TRBJ1-4,TGTGCCAGCAGCATCCACCTAGGGGCGGAAAATGAAAAACTGTTTTTT,CASSIHLGAENEKLFF
TRBV4-1,.,.,TRBJ2-6,TGCGCCAGCAGCCCAAACGAGGGACATAAATCTGGGGCCAACGTCCTGACTTTC,CASSPNEGHKSGANVLTF
TRBV6-5,.,.,TRBJ1-2,TGTGCCAGCTCAGAGGCAGGGAACGGCTACACCTTC,CASSEAGNGYTF
TRBV4-3,.,.,TRBJ2-7,TGCGCCAGCAGCCAAGAAGGGGGAACCTACGAGCAGTACTTC,CASSQEGGTYEQYF
TRBV4-3,.,.,TRBJ2-1,TGCGCCAGCAGCCAAGGCAGGGGCTCCTACAATGAGCAGTTCTTC,CASSQGRGSYNEQFF
TRBV29-1,.,.,TRBJ2-1,TGCAGCGTTGAAGATGAGGGTTTTTCCTACAATGAGCAGTTCTTC,CSVEDEGFSYNEQFF
TRBV5-1,TRBD1,.,TRBJ1-1,TGCGCCAGCAGCATCGAATACGGGACAGGCTTGAACACTGAAGCTTTCTTT,CASSIEYGTGLNTEAFF
TRBV9,.,.,TRBJ2-5,TGTGCCAGCGCCCGCGGAGCCCCGTACCAAGAGACCCAGTACTTC,CASARGAPYQETQYF
TRBV27,.,.,TRBJ2-2,TGTGCCAGCAGTTTATCCAGTACCGGGGAGCTGTTTTTT,CASSLSSTGELFF
TRBV7-3,.,.,TRBJ2-7,TGTGCCAGCAGCCTCACTAGAAATCCTACCTACGAGCAGTACTTC,CASSLTRNPTYEQYF
TRBV28,TRBD1,.,TRBJ1-2,TGTGCCAGCAGTTTGCAAGTAGGACAGGGAAGTAACTATGGCTACACCTTC,CASSLQVGQGSNYGYTF
TRBV7-9,.,once,TRBJ2-3,TGTGCCAGCAGTTTACAGGGATACGGCACAGATACGCAGTATTTT,CASSLQGYGTDTQYF
TRBV29-1,.,.,TRBJ1-1,TGCAGCGTTAAACAGGGATCCATGAACACTGAAGCTTTCTTT,CSVKQGSMNTEAFF
TRBV6-4,TRBD1,.,TRBJ1-1,TGTGCCAGCAGGGGACAGAGGAACACTGAAGCTTTCTTT,CASRGQRNTEAFF
TRBV10-2,TRBD1,few,TRBJ1-1,TGCGCCAGCAGTGACGGGACAGGGGTTTACACTGAAGCTTTCTTT,CASSDGTGVYTEAFF
TRBV23-1,.,.,TRBJ2-5,TGCGCCAGCCAAAGGAGACCTTTCTCGGTATACGAGACCCAGTACTTC,CASQRRPFSVYETQYF
TRBV10-3,.,.,TRBJ1-4,TGTGCCATCAGTGTACTACCGGGAGATGAAAAACTGTTTTTT,CAISVLPGDEKLFF
TRBV23-1,.,.,TRBJ2-5,TGCGCCAGCAGTCCCTTAGCGGCCGAGAGAGAGACCCAGTACTTC,CASSPLAAERETQYF
TRBV9,TRBD2,.,TRBJ2-3,TGTGCCAGCAGCTCCGGGACTAGCGGGAGGGCCCCCTTATATACGCAGTATTTT,CASSSGTSGRAPLYTQYF
TRBV19,TRBD2,.,TRBJ2-1,TGTGCCACTGCGCCACTAGCGGGAGGGCCTTATGAGCAGTTCTTC,CATAPLAGGPYEQFF
TRBV11-2,.,.,TRBJ2-7,TGTGCCAGCAGCTTAGGACCGGGACTGCTAAGCTACGAGCAGTACTTC,CASSLGPGLLSYEQYF
TRBV11-3,.,.,TRBJ2-1,TGTGCCAGCAGCTTAGATTTCGGGAGAGGGAAGGTCAATGAGCAGTTCTTC,CASSLDFGRGKVNEQFF